This T cell receptor (beta chain) appears in the sequencing data of a study of graft-versus-host responses after intestinal transplantation. The overall study: Among the recipients, all got anti-thymocyte globulin induction and then tacrolimus and steroids for 3 to 4 years.

Study outcomes and limitations: The authors found GvH clones in recipient marrow, some appearing first in ileum or blood.

At the end of the reaction, proliferating CFSE-low CD3+CD4+ and CD3+CD8+ responders were sorted. The germline gives CDR1 SGHNT, CDR2 YENEEA. The length of the CDR3 is 14 residues. V lost 5 bases and J 2 bases, leaving 13 bases between the germline ends. Produced via immunoSEQ multiplex PCR; TCRdb's table is partial and in-frame only. Of 20,000 or so clones in the sample, roughly half are singletons; the top ten hold about 1%. This clone ranks as medium-sized. The V call is TRBV11-3, the J call TRBJ2-7; possibly TRBD2 for D (7 bases). The specimen was alloreactive CD4+ T cells from a mixed lymphocyte reaction culture, collected before intestinal transplant. Subset: CFSE-low proliferating T cells sorted from approximately 6-day pre-transplant mixed lymphocyte reaction (GvH or HvG direction). The sequence derives from a human patient who received an intestinal transplant. The chain's CDR3 is CASSGGAAPYEQYF. The CDR3 DNA reads TGTGCCAGCAGCGGGGGGGCCGCCCCCTACGAGCAGTACTTC.